These 4 T cell receptor beta chains were sequenced from one sample in a study of blood T cell repertoires in COVID-19. Sequencing was performed with immunoSEQ multiplex PCR; in TCRdb, only in-frame clones are kept and a portion is missing. Found here are fewer than 80,000 clones, 84% of them singletons; the top ten hold about an eighth. The sample taken for sequencing was peripheral blood. The receptors shown here come from a man aged 50 to 60 with COVID-19, enrolled during active disease.

The chain recombines TRBV7-9 with TRBJ1-2; TRBD1 agrees at 7 bases. V lost 1 base, J lost 2 bases, and 4 bases stayed unmatched. CDR1 and CDR2 (germline): SEHNR, FQNEAQ (reference sequence). CDR3 length: 15 residues. CDR3 sequence (DNA): TGTGCCAGCAGCTTAGGGACAGGACGAAACTATGGCTACACCTTC. Translation gives CASSLGTGRNYGYTF. The entire variable domain, with the rest obtained from reference TRBV7-9 and TRBJ1-2, is as follows: DTGVSQNPRHKITKRGQNVTFRCDPISEHNRLYWYRQTLGQGPEFLTYFQNEAQLEKSRLLSDRFSAERPKGSFSTLEIQRTEQGDSAMYLCASSLGTGRNYGYTFGSGTRLTVV.

V gene TRBV7-9 combines with J gene TRBJ2-3, with D unclear. The germline V gene encodes CDR1 SEHNR and CDR2 FQNEAQ (reference sequence). V shed 2 bases and J shed 6 bases, with 9 bases lying between them. The CDR3 spans 13 residues. The CDR3 DNA follows: TGTGCCAGCAGCTTACACCTCGGGGATACGCAGTATTTT. Its protein product is CASSLHLGDTQYF.

The chain recombines TRBV3-1 (or the pseudogene TRBV3-2) with TRBJ2-3; D ambiguous. Germline V gene data show CDR1 as LGHDT and CDR2 as YNNKEL (reference sequence). CDR3 length: 14 amino acids. V was clipped by 1 base and J by 4 bases, with 9 bases between them. The CDR3 DNA reads as TGTGCCAGCAGCCAAGTGATCAGTTCAGATACGCAGTATTTT. Amino acid sequence: CASSQVISSDTQYF.

V is TRBV19 and J is TRBJ2-1, with 8 bases that match TRBD2. CDR1 LNHDA and CDR2 SQIVND come from the germline V gene (reference sequence). V dropped 5 bases and J dropped 10; count of bases not matched to a gene: 16. The CDR3 is 16 residues long. CDR3 amino acids: CASSPLGGGGPWEQFF. Here the CDR3 DNA reads TGTGCCAGTAGTCCTCTAGGAGGCGGGGGGCCGTGGGAGCAGTTCTTC.